The 10 T cell receptor beta chains below were found in one sample sequenced in a study of CD8+ T cells in alopecia areata. Extraction of RNA preceded its reverse transcription into cDNA, which served as the sequencing template. The table came from immunoSEQ multiplex PCR; TCRdb's copy has only in-frame clones and leaves some out. Among roughly 100,000 clones listed, 55% were seen once. The specimen was CD4+ T cells sorted from blood. The receptors stem from a human donor in good health.

V gene TRBV2 combines with J gene TRBJ2-7; 7 bases map to TRBD1. This CDR3 has 11 amino acids. Germline V CDR1 and CDR2: SNHLY, FYNNEI. The J segment lost 6 bases and the V segment lost 8 bases, leaving 4 bases of the junction unmatched. CDR3 sequence (DNA): TGTGCCAGCGAGACAGGGTCCGAGCAGTACTTC. Protein sequence: CASETGSEQYF.

The chain recombines TRBV5-1 with TRBJ2-3; D is ambiguous. Germline V gives CDR1 SGHRS, CDR2 YFSETQ. This CDR3 contains 14 residues. The V and J ends lost 4 bases and 3 bases respectively, with 12 bases between them. The CDR3 sequence: CASSNGRATDTQYF. CDR3 nucleotide sequence: TGCGCCAGCAGCAACGGTCGGGCAACAGATACGCAGTATTTT.

The rearrangement uses TRBV4-3 and TRBJ2-2; no definite D call. CDR3 length: 16 amino acids. V lost 0 bases, J lost 4 bases, and 12 bases lay in between. The germline V gene encodes CDR1 LGHNA and CDR2 YSLEER. The CDR3 loop reads CASSQDLPRATGELFF. The CDR3 DNA is TGCGCCAGCAGCCAAGATTTACCACGAGCCACCGGGGAGCTGTTTTTT.

V and J are TRBV5-6 and TRBJ1-2; 9 nucleotides line up with TRBD1. The CDR3 is made up of 15 amino acids. V gave up 3 bases and J gave up 4 bases; unmatched junction bases: 7. CDR1 and CDR2 from the germline V gene are SGHDT and YYEEEE. For the CDR3, the DNA is TGTGCCAGCAGCTCAAGGGACAGGGTCGGCTATGGCTACACCTTC. It encodes CASSSRDRVGYGYTF.

The rearrangement joins TRBV18 to TRBJ1-5; TRBD1 matches at 8 bases. Looked up from germline, CDR1 is KGHSH and CDR2 is LQKENI. V was clipped by 4 bases and J by 11 bases; unmatched bases: 13. The CDR3 contains 15 residues. DNA for the CDR3: TGTGCCAGCTCACAGGACAGGGTCACCCAATCTTCCCAGCATTTT. Translation: CASSQDRVTQSSQHF.

J is TRBJ2-7 and V is TRBV29-1, with TRBD1 as a possible D gene (5 bases). This CDR3 contains 12 residues. V was pared by 6 bases and J by 6 bases, with 15 bases between. Germline-derived CDR1 and CDR2 are SQVTM and ANQGSEA. The CDR3 DNA reads as TGCAGCGTCGCCAAGCTTGGGGCCGAGCAGTACTTC. Translated, it gives CSVAKLGAEQYF.

This sequence joins TRBV27 and TRBJ2-4; D call uncertain. CDR3 size: 14 residues. Per the germline V gene, CDR1 is MNHEY and CDR2 is SMNVEV (reference sequence). V gave up 4 bases and J gave up 6 bases, with 13 bases separating them. CDR3 region: CASSSSDLGNIQYF. The CDR3 DNA sequence: TGTGCCAGCAGTTCCTCCGACCTGGGAAACATTCAGTACTTC.

This chain connects TRBV11-2 to TRBJ2-5; 8 positions match TRBD2. The CDR3 covers 15 residues. The junction had 8 bases not matched to a gene; V was cut back by 1 base and J by 7 bases. The V gene's germline CDR1 is SGHAT and CDR2 FQNNGV. CDR3 coding DNA: TGTGCCAGCAGCTTAGCTACTCTGGCGGGGGGGACCCAGTACTTC. Translated, it gives CASSLATLAGGTQYF.

This clone was seen once. The gene calls are TRBV5-1 and TRBJ2-5; weak D call: TRBD2 (6 bases). This CDR3 comprises 16 residues. The ends were cut back, 2 bases at V and 5 bases at J, with 19 bases in the middle. CDR1 is SGHRS, CDR2 YFSETQ, per germline. The CDR3 is CASSLRGGAGTETQYF. Written as DNA, the CDR3 is TGCGCCAGCAGCTTACGGGGCGGGGCAGGGACGGAGACCCAGTACTTC.

This chain connects TRBV5-1 to TRBJ2-5; 7 positions match TRBD1. Germline trimming cut 1 base from V and 4 bases from J; bases unmatched to any gene: 7. The CDR3 has 15 residues. Germline V CDR1 and CDR2: SGHRS, YFSETQ. The chain's CDR3 is CASSLSPDRSETQYF. The CDR3 coding sequence is TGCGCCAGCAGCTTGTCCCCGGACAGGTCAGAGACCCAGTACTTC.